This TCR beta chain comes out of a study of beta chain features in type 1 diabetes. V lost 4 bases to trimming and J lost 0 bases, with 7 bases between them. The CDR3 covers 13 residues. Germline V gene lookup returns CDR1 SGHRS and CDR2 YFSETQ. Overall study results and limits: Sequencing the cDNA could make cells with high TCR expression show up more than they should. Short templates might get an advantage during PCR, and this would be equal in patients and controls. All four CD4+ subsets of Type 1 diabetes patients contained TCRB CDR3s that were moderately but significantly shorter.

Note on this clone: Antigen unknown.

Every bit of the isolated RNA underwent reverse transcription, so sequencing read expressed TCRB transcripts. Measured with immunoSEQ multiplex PCR; TCRdb has only the in-frame clones, and not every one. The data hold 250,000 to 350,000 clones, with more than 13% observed a single time. Sequenced material: naive CD4+ T cells from blood. The TCR originated in a man aged 25 to 40 with type 1 diabetes. The chain is built from TRBV5-1 and TRBJ1-1, with D unclear. CDR3 sequence reads: CASSVVLNTEAFF. The CDR3 region has the DNA TGCGCCAGCAGCGTAGTCTTGAACACTGAAGCTTTCTTT.